This T cell receptor beta chain originates from a study of blood T cell repertoires in COVID-19. This clone was picked up a small number of times. The CDR3 consists of 14 residues. CDR1 SGHAT and CDR2 FQDESV come from the germline V gene (reference sequence). V lost 5 bases, J lost 3 bases, and 13 bases lay in between. Libraries were prepared by immunoSEQ multiplex PCR; TCRdb keeps only in-frame clonotypes and omits some of them. Counted here are some 350,000 clones, about 90% occurring once; the ten biggest clones make up 6.5%. The chain is built from TRBV11-1 and TRBJ2-5; weak D call: TRBD1 (5 bases). This TCR was recovered from a man aged 18 to 29 with active or convalescent COVID-19. Sequenced sample: peripheral blood. CDR3 amino acids: CASSLRGQKETQYF. CDR3 in DNA: TGTGCCAGCAGCCTAAGGGGTCAGAAAGAGACCCAGTACTTC.